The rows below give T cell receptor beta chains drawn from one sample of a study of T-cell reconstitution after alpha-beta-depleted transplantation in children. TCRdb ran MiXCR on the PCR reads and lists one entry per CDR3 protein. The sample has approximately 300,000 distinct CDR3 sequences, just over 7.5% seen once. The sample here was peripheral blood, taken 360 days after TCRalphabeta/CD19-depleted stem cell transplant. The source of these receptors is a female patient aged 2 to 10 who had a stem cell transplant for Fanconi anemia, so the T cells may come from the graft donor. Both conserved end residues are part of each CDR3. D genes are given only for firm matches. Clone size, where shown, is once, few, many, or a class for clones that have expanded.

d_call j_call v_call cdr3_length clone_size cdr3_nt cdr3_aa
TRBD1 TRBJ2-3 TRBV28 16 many TGTGCCAGCAATGCACCGGGACAGGGATTTACAGATACGCAGTATTTT CASNAPGQGFTDTQYF
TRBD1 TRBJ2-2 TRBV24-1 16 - TGTGCCACCAGTGATTTGGGGACAGCCGGGACCGGGGAGCTGTTTTTT CATSDLGTAGTGELFF
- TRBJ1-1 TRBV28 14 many TGTGCCAGCAGTTTAACCGTTAGGGGCACTGAAGCTTTCTTT CASSLTVRGTEAFF
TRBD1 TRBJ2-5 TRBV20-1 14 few TGCAGTGCTAGAGATCGGACAGGGGGCGAGACCCAGTACTTC CSARDRTGGETQYF
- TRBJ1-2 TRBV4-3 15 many TGCGCCAGCAGCCAAGATCAGGACACTTACTATGGCTACACCTTC CASSQDQDTYYGYTF
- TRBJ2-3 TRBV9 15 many TGTGCCAGCAGCCGGGGCAGGTTCAGCACAGATACGCAGTATTTT CASSRGRFSTDTQYF
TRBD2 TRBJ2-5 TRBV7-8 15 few TGTGCCAGCAGCTTTACCGGGACTAGCGCAGAGACCCAGTACTTC CASSFTGTSAETQYF
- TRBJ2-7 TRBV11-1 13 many TGTGCCAGCAGCTTGGGACAACGCTACGAGCAGTACTTC CASSLGQRYEQYF
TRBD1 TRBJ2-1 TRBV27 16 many TGTGCCAGCAGTTTATTTGGGACAGGGGGTTACAATGAGCAGTTCTTC CASSLFGTGGYNEQFF
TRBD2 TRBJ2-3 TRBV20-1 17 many TGCAGTGCTAGAATGCTAGCGGGGGGGCTTAGCACAGATACGCAGTATTTT CSARMLAGGLSTDTQYF
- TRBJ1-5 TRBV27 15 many TGTGCCAGCAGTTTACAGGGTGATAGCAATCAGCCCCAGCATTTT CASSLQGDSNQPQHF
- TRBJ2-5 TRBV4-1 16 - TGCGCCAGCAGCCAAGTTTGGGCCTCCGAGGTGGAGACCCAGTACTTC CASSQVWASEVETQYF
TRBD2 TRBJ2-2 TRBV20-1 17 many TGCAGTGCTAGAGATAACGGACTAGCGAGTAATGCCGGGGAGCTGTTTTTT CSARDNGLASNAGELFF
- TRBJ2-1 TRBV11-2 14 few TGTGCCAGCAGTCGGACAATAAGGGGCAATGAGCAGTTCTTC CASSRTIRGNEQFF
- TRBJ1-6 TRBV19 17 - TGTGCCAGTAGTACATTCCCGTCCGGGACTTATAATTCACCCCTCCACTTT CASSTFPSGTYNSPLHF
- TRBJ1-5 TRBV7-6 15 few TGTGCCAGCAGCTTGGCGGCGGTGAGGAATCAGCCCCAGCATTTT CASSLAAVRNQPQHF
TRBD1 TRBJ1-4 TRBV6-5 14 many TGTGCCAGCAGTTACCGGGACAGGGTTGAAAAACTGTTTTTT CASSYRDRVEKLFF
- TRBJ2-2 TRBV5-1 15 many TGCGCCAGCAGCTTGGGGGGGCAGGACACCGGGGAGCTGTTTTTT CASSLGGQDTGELFF
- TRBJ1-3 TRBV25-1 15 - TGTGCCAGCAGTGAATCGGGGACCTCTGGAAACACCATATATTTT CASSESGTSGNTIYF
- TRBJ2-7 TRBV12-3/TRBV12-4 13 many TGTGCCAGCAGTTTTACAGGGTTCTACGAGCAGTACTTC CASSFTGFYEQYF
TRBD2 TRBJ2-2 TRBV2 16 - TGTGCCAGCAGTGTACTAGCGGGGGGGCACACCGGGGAGCTGTTTTTT CASSVLAGGHTGELFF
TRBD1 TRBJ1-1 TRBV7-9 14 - TGTGCCAGCAGCCGGACAGGGAGGACCTCTGAAGCTTTCTTT CASSRTGRTSEAFF
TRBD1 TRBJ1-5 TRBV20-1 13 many TGCAGTGCTTGGGACAGGGGAAGTCAGCCCCAGCATTTT CSAWDRGSQPQHF
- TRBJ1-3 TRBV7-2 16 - TGTGCCAGCAGCTTACCAGGGGCGATCTCTGGAAACACCATATATTTT CASSLPGAISGNTIYF
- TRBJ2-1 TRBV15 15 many TGTGCCACCAGCAGCCCCAGGGTAGGGGTCAATGAGCAGTTCTTC CATSSPRVGVNEQFF
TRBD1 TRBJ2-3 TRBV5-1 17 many TGCGCCAGCAGCACACGACAGGGGTCAAGAGTTGCAGATACGCAGTATTTT CASSTRQGSRVADTQYF
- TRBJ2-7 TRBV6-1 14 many TGTGCCAGCAGTGTGTTAGCGGTGACCTACGAGCAGTACTTC CASSVLAVTYEQYF
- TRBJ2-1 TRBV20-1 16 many TGCAGTGCTAGGACTTTCGGTGATAGCGCAGGCGCTGAGCAGTTCTTC CSARTFGDSAGAEQFF
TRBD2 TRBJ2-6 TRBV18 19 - TGTGCCAGCTCACCAACGAGACTAGCGGCCCCTTCTGGGGCCAACGTCCTGACTTTC CASSPTRLAAPSGANVLTF
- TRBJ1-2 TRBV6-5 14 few TGTGCCAGCAGTTACCGGGCCGCTAACTATGGCTACACCTTC CASSYRAANYGYTF
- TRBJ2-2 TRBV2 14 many TGTGCCAGCAGTGAAGCGGTGCCGACCGGGGAGCTGTTTTTT CASSEAVPTGELFF
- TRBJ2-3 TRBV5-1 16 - TGCGCCAGCAGCTTGGGATTCCCAGAGAGCACAGATACGCAGTATTTT CASSLGFPESTDTQYF
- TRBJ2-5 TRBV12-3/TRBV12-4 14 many TGTGCCAGCAGTCCCCAGGGGACGAGGGAGACCCAGTACTTC CASSPQGTRETQYF
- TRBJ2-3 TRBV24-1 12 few TGTGCCACCAGTGATTTGTCAGATACGCAGTATTTT CATSDLSDTQYF
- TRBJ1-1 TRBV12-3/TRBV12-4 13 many TGTGCCAGCAGTTTACGGGACAACACTGAAGCTTTCTTT CASSLRDNTEAFF
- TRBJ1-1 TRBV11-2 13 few TGTGCCAGCAGCTTACAGGGGTTCCCTGAAGCTTTCTTT CASSLQGFPEAFF
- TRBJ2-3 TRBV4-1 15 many TGCGCCAGCAGCCAAGTTAAAGCAGGCACAGATACGCAGTATTTT CASSQVKAGTDTQYF